One sample yielded the 19 T cell receptor beta chains listed below, sequenced in a study of low-dose radiotherapy and immunotherapy resistance in tumors. The sample's time point: before trial treatment. First-strand cDNA used TRAV- and TRBV-specific primers, covering alpha and beta chains. For amplifying TCRs, the PCR ran for roughly 20 cycles with Phusion, which was used together with a constant-region primer and the adapter on the V primers. TCRdb processed the reads anew with MiXCR; each CDR3 protein has one entry. The sample has tens of thousands of distinct CDR3 sequences, over 15% seen once. The input for sequencing was PBMCs, taken before treatment. The receptors shown here come from a male donor with prostate cancer.

This clonotype has at least ten counts. The rearrangement links TRBV7-8 to TRBJ2-1; TRBD1 matches at 9 bases. V gave up 1 base and J gave up 7 bases; unmatched junction bases: 5. Germline CDR1 and CDR2: SGHVS and FQNEAQ. The CDR3 spans 15 residues. The CDR3 nucleotides read TGTGCCAGCAGCTTAGACGGGACAGGGAATAATGAGCAGTTCTTC. It codes for CASSLDGTGNNEQFF. The whole variable domain, remainder taken from reference TRBV7-8 and TRBJ2-1, is GAGVSQSPRYKVAKRGQDVALRCDPISGHVSLFWYQQALGQGPEFLTYFQNEAQLDKSGLPSDRFFAERPEGSVSTLKIQRTQQEDSAVYLCASSLDGTGNNEQFFGPGTRLTVL.

A word on this clonotype: This sequence is one base from a far larger clone and is likely a read error. V usage is TRBV13 and J usage is TRBJ1-5, with a possible D match to TRBD1 (6 bases). The germline V gene has CDR1 PRHDT and CDR2 FYEKMQ (reference sequence). The CDR3 spans 13 residues. The V end was cut by 6 bases, the J end by 5 bases, with 11 bases between. This CDR3 reads CASRGGSDQPQHF. The CDR3 DNA follows: TGTGCCAGCAGAGGGGGGTCTGATCAGCCCCAGCATTTT.

This clonotype has a count of ten or more. The V and J genes are TRBV5-1 and TRBJ2-7, with 8 bases lining up with TRBD2. Trimming took 3 bases from V and 6 from J; bases not matched to a gene: 8. Germline CDR1 reads SGHRS; CDR2 reads YFSETQ. The length of the CDR3 is 14 residues. CDR3 protein: CASSSTGTSGEQYF. The CDR3 DNA follows: TGCGCCAGCAGCTCAACCGGGACTAGTGGCGAGCAGTACTTC. Variable domain in full (rest from reference TRBV5-1 and TRBJ2-7): KAGVTQTPRYLIKTRGQQVTLSCSPISGHRSVSWYQQTPGQGLQFLFEYFSETQRNKGNFPGRFSGRQFSNSRSEMNVSTLELGDSALYLCASSSTGTSGEQYFGPGTRLTVT.

This clonotype has just a few counts. The chain links TRBV18 to TRBJ1-5, with D possibly being TRBD1 (6 bases). Germline V gene lookup returns CDR1 KGHSH and CDR2 LQKENI. Trimming stripped 3 bases from V and 5 bases from J, with 14 bases between. The CDR3 runs 15 residues. The CDR3 loop reads CASSPDSPRDQPQHF. The CDR3 nucleotides read TGTGCCAGCTCACCGGACAGCCCTAGGGATCAGCCCCAGCATTTT.

This clonotype was seen repeatedly, ten times or more. V usage is TRBV6-6 and J usage is TRBJ2-1; D not certain. Germline CDR1 is MNHNY and CDR2 is SVGAGI (reference sequence). Trimming left V 2 bases short and J 4 bases short, with 9 bases between. This CDR3 comprises 14 residues. CDR3 sequence reads: CASSYEGSYNEQFF. In DNA, the CDR3 is TGTGCCAGCAGTTACGAAGGCAGTTACAATGAGCAGTTCTTC.

This clonotype was recorded many times. This chain links TRBV7-9 with TRBJ1-5; D is ambiguous. Germline V gene sequence: CDR1 SEHNR, CDR2 FQNEAQ (reference sequence). The CDR3 extends over 12 amino acids. V was pared by 5 bases and J by 6 bases, with 8 bases between. In DNA form, the CDR3 reads TGTGCCAGCAGCCCCTTGGGTCAGCCCCAGCATTTT. This encodes CASSPLGQPQHF.

In this sample, this clonotype turned up many times. The V gene is TRBV11-2, the J gene TRBJ2-7; D is unclear. Germline loops: CDR1 SGHAT, CDR2 FQNNGV. The CDR3 runs 18 residues. Trimming cost V 0 bases and J 2 bases, with 20 bases left between them. Here the CDR3 DNA reads TGTGCCAGCAGCTTAGAGTCCGTATGGGCAGCGTCTCCCTACGAGCAGTACTTC. This sequence encodes CASSLESVWAASPYEQYF.

Worth noting for this clonotype: Given a far larger clone just one base away, this is likely a sequencing read error. The V and J genes are TRBV20-1 and TRBJ2-1, with 8 positions matching TRBD2. The V gene end was trimmed by 5 bases and the J gene end by 13 bases; junction bases not matched to a gene: 22. CDR3 size: 16 residues. Germline V gives CDR1 DFQATT, CDR2 SNEGSKA (reference sequence). DNA of the CDR3: TGCAGTGCTCTGAGTCCCCGGGGGGGCCCGCAGGGGACCCAGTTCTTC. This translates into CSALSPRGGPQGTQFF.

V is TRBV9 and J is TRBJ1-1; D unresolved. Per the germline V gene, CDR1 is SGDLS and CDR2 is YYNGEE. The length of the CDR3 is 14 residues. V lost 3 bases, J lost 1 base, and 10 bases lay in between. CDR3 protein: CASSGGLANTEAFF. The CDR3 nucleotides read TGTGCCAGCAGCGGCGGATTGGCGAACACTGAAGCTTTCTTT.

This clonotype occurred many times. V is TRBV20-1 and J is TRBJ1-1; TRBD1 aligns across 7 bases. Germline V gene data show CDR1 as DFQATT and CDR2 as SNEGSKA (reference sequence). The CDR3 extends over 12 amino acids. CDR3 nucleotides: TGCGGGGGGGGACAGTTGAACACTGAAGCTTTCTTT. Encoded protein: CGGGQLNTEAFF.

At least ten counts were recorded for this clonotype. The rearrangement joins TRBV3-1 to TRBJ2-3; TRBD2 agrees at 9 bases. The CDR3 runs 13 residues. CDR1 and CDR2 from the germline V gene are LGHDT and YNNKEL (reference sequence). The trim removed 7 bases at V and 4 bases at J, leaving 3 bases unmatched. The CDR3 loop reads CASNGLASDTQYF. The CDR3 bases are TGTGCCAGCAACGGACTAGCGTCAGATACGCAGTATTTT.

This clonotype was seen repeatedly, ten times or more. The rearrangement joins TRBV20-1 to TRBJ2-3, with D maybe TRBD1 (6 bases). CDR3 length equals 15 residues. Trimming took off 6 bases at V and 0 bases at J, with 16 bases between the two ends. Germline V gene data show CDR1 as DFQATT and CDR2 as SNEGSKA (reference sequence). In DNA form, the CDR3 reads TGCAGTGCCTCGGGGCCTCAGGGGAGCACAGATACGCAGTATTTT. This codes for CSASGPQGSTDTQYF.

This clonotype was observed at least ten times. The chain uses TRBV20-1 and TRBJ2-1; tentatively, D is TRBD2 (5 bases). CDR1 is DFQATT, CDR2 SNEGSKA, per germline (reference sequence). CDR3 length: 12 amino acids. The V end lost 2 bases, the J end lost 10 bases, and 12 bases lay between the germline ends. In DNA, the CDR3 is TGCAGTGCTAGACGTCATACGGGGGAGCAGTTCTTC. It codes for CSARRHTGEQFF.

This clonotype was counted ten times or more. The rearrangement uses TRBV18 and TRBJ1-1; 7 positions agree with TRBD1. V dropped 3 bases and J dropped 11; count of bases not matched to a gene: 12. Per germline, CDR1 KGHSH and CDR2 LQKENI. CDR3 length equals 14 residues. In DNA form, the CDR3 reads TGTGCCAGCTCACCGAATAGGGGGCGTTTGTCGGCTTTCTTT. Translating gives CASSPNRGRLSAFF.

This clonotype was seen at least ten times. The chain carries TRBV2 and TRBJ2-5, with D unclear. The ends were cut back, 3 bases at V and 5 bases at J, with 7 bases in the middle. The CDR3 totals 12 residues. Germline assignment: CDR1 SNHLY and CDR2 FYNNEI. The CDR3 loop reads CASSDMGETQYF. DNA for the CDR3: TGTGCCAGCAGTGATATGGGGGAGACCCAGTACTTC.

This clonotype was detected ten times or more. The genes are TRBV7-8 and TRBJ2-7; TRBD2 matches at 11 bases. With V trimmed by 6 bases and J by 4 bases, 11 bases remained unmatched. Germline V gene sequence: CDR1 SGHVS, CDR2 FQNEAQ. The CDR3 is 16 residues long. The CDR3 sequence: CASSRDIAGGFYEQYF. The CDR3 nucleotides are TGTGCCAGCAGTCGAGATATAGCGGGGGGGTTTTACGAGCAGTACTTC.

This clonotype was seen repeatedly, ten times or more. The chain couples TRBV3-1 to TRBJ2-3; no reliable D call. The germline CDR1 and CDR2 sequences are LGHDT and YNNKEL (reference sequence). The CDR3 spans 14 residues. V gave up 0 bases and J gave up 0 bases, with 4 bases separating them. The CDR3 region is CASSQDISTDTQYF. The CDR3 region has the DNA TGTGCCAGCAGCCAAGATATTAGCACAGATACGCAGTATTTT.

This clonotype was detected many times. The rearrangement joins TRBV5-1 to TRBJ1-4, with D unclear. Germline V lookup: CDR1 SGHRS, CDR2 YFSETQ. This CDR3 contains 15 residues. Trimming took 0 bases from V and 6 from J, leaving 12 bases between them. The CDR3 nucleotides are TGCGCCAGCAGCTTGGAAGAGGCGGCGTATGAAAAACTGTTTTTT. Its translation is CASSLEEAAYEKLFF.

About this clonotype itself: A far larger clone is off by one base, so a read error is likely. V usage is TRBV13 and J usage is TRBJ2-7, with D possibly TRBD1 on 5 matching bases. Between the trimmed V and J ends, which lost 5 bases and 4 bases, there was a span of 12 bases. In germline, CDR1 is PRHDT, CDR2 FYEKMQ (reference sequence). The CDR3 is 13 amino acids. This CDR3 reads CASSLDRSYEQYF. For the CDR3, the DNA is TGTGCCAGCAGCCTCGACAGAAGTTACGAGCAGTACTTC.